The 20 T cell receptor beta chains listed next were all sequenced from one sample in a study of blood T cell repertoires in COVID-19. Generated by immunoSEQ multiplex PCR, the TCRdb table keeps only in-frame clones and is missing some. This table has around 280,000 clones, roughly 89% appearing once. Sequenced sample: PBMCs or T cells enriched from blood (not recorded which). The receptors come from a woman aged 40 to 50 who had recovered from COVID-19.

The rearrangement uses TRBV7-9 and TRBJ1-1, with TRBD1 identical over 12 bases. The CDR3 totals 14 residues. In germline, CDR1 is SEHNR, CDR2 FQNEAQ (reference sequence). Trimming took 3 bases from V and 13 from J; bases not matched to a gene: 9. CDR3 DNA: TGTGCCAGCAGCTTTCCGGGACAGGGGGCATCGGGTTTCTTT. It yields the protein CASSFPGQGASGFF. Based on the CDR3 plus reference TRBV7-9 and TRBJ1-1, the full variable domain is DTGVSQNPRHKITKRGQNVTFRCDPISEHNRLYWYRQTLGQGPEFLTYFQNEAQLEKSRLLSDRFSAERPKGSFSTLEIQRTEQGDSAMYLCASSFPGQGASGFFGQGTRLTVV.

The chain uses TRBV6-2 or TRBV6-3 and TRBJ2-1; 9 nucleotides agree with TRBD2. CDR1 MNHEY and CDR2 SVGEGT come from the germline V gene. The CDR3 loop spans 20 amino acids. V lost 6 bases to trimming and J lost 7 bases; unmatched junction nucleotides: 25. The DNA of the CDR3 is TGTGCCAGCAGCCACCGGGCCCATTTCGAGCGGGAGGAGAATTCTAATGAGCAGTTCTTC. Translated: CASSHRAHFEREENSNEQFF.

This clone was picked up one time. The CDR3 sequence is CASSLGGSRGNTGELFF. The CDR3 DNA reads as TGTGCCAGCAGCTTAGGGGGATCGCGGGGGAACACCGGGGAGCTGTTTTTT. This rearrangement joins TRBV11-3 to TRBJ2-2; D is perhaps TRBD2 (6 bases). The V end was cut by 1 base, the J end by 1 base, with 13 bases between. There are 17 residues in the CDR3. CDR1 is SGHNT, CDR2 YENEEA, per germline.

The chain employs TRBV6-4 and TRBJ2-2; 7 bases are a match to TRBD1. This CDR3 has 15 residues. The trim removed 5 bases at V and 5 bases at J, leaving 8 bases unmatched. Germline values: CDR1 MRHNA, CDR2 SNTAGT. This CDR3 reads CASSRGQVGTGELFF. The CDR3 DNA sequence: TGTGCCAGCAGTAGAGGACAGGTGGGGACCGGGGAGCTGTTTTTT.

The chain joins TRBV5-1 to TRBJ1-1, with D possibly TRBD1 on 5 matching bases. CDR1 is SGHRS and CDR2 is YFSETQ in the germline V gene. Trimming cost V 0 bases and J 6 bases, with 9 bases left between them. CDR3 size: 13 residues. As DNA, the CDR3 is TGCGCCAGCAGCTTGGGACAGAAATCTGAAGCTTTCTTT. It translates to CASSLGQKSEAFF. Full variable domain (missing parts from reference TRBV5-1 and TRBJ1-1): KAGVTQTPRYLIKTRGQQVTLSCSPISGHRSVSWYQQTPGQGLQFLFEYFSETQRNKGNFPGRFSGRQFSNSRSEMNVSTLELGDSALYLCASSLGQKSEAFFGQGTRLTVV.

V gene TRBV9 combines with J gene TRBJ2-1; 7 bases are shared with TRBD2. With V trimmed by 6 bases and J by 11 bases, 26 bases remained unmatched. In germline, CDR1 is SGDLS, CDR2 YYNGEE. The CDR3 extends over 18 amino acids. For the CDR3, the DNA is TGTGCCAGCACCCTCGGCTTTGGGTCCCCAAGGGAGCGGGGAAAGCAGTTCTTC. This gives the protein CASTLGFGSPRERGKQFF. The full variable domain, rest sourced from reference TRBV9 and TRBJ2-1, is DSGVTQTPKHLITATGQRVTLRCSPRSGDLSVYWYQQSLDQGLQFLIQYYNGEERAKGNILERFSAQQFPDLHSELNLSSLELGDSALYFCASTLGFGSPRERGKQFFGPGTRLTVL.

The genes are TRBV27 and TRBJ1-4; 12 nucleotides match TRBD1. The CDR3 is 18 amino acids. V was pared by 5 bases and J by 10 bases, with 17 bases of the junction left unmatched. Germline CDR1 reads MNHEY; CDR2 reads SMNVEV (reference sequence). CDR3 in DNA: TGTGCCAGCAGTCAGGGACAGGGGGCCCGAGAGGGGAAGGGAAAACTGTTTTTT. Amino acids: CASSQGQGAREGKGKLFF.

The V gene is TRBV19, the J gene TRBJ1-2; the D gene is possibly TRBD1 (6 bases). V lost 5 bases, J lost 1 base, and 17 bases lay in between. The CDR3 consists of 16 residues. Germline loops: CDR1 LNHDA, CDR2 SQIVND (reference sequence). The DNA of the CDR3 is TGTGCCAGTAGTGCTCAAGTCGGGACACTTAACTATGGCTACACCTTC. Translation: CASSAQVGTLNYGYTF.

This clone has more than one count but fewer than ten. The chain uses TRBV3-1 (or the pseudogene TRBV3-2) and TRBJ1-1; tentative D call: TRBD1 (5 bases). V was pared by 3 bases and J by 2 bases, with 10 bases between. This CDR3 has 14 amino acids. CDR1 and CDR2 from the germline V gene are LGHDT and YNNKEL (reference sequence). CDR3 amino acids: CASSHRTYNTEAFF. The CDR3 bases are TGTGCCAGCAGCCACCGGACATATAACACTGAAGCTTTCTTT.

This rearrangement joins TRBV7-9 to TRBJ1-2, with D possibly matching TRBD1 (6 bases). Germline CDR1 SEHNR, CDR2 FQNEAQ (reference sequence). This CDR3 comprises 14 residues. V lost 7 bases, J lost 4 bases, and 16 bases lay in between. The CDR3 DNA sequence: TGTGCCAGCATCAAACAAGGACAGCCCTATGGCTACACCTTC. It translates to CASIKQGQPYGYTF. Using reference TRBV7-9 and TRBJ1-2 for the parts outside the CDR3, the full variable domain is DTGVSQNPRHKITKRGQNVTFRCDPISEHNRLYWYRQTLGQGPEFLTYFQNEAQLEKSRLLSDRFSAERPKGSFSTLEIQRTEQGDSAMYLCASIKQGQPYGYTFGSGTRLTVV.

The chain links TRBV28 to TRBJ1-1; D possibly corresponds to TRBD1 (5 bases). V lost 3 bases and J lost 0, with 14 bases in between. Germline assignment: CDR1 MDHEN and CDR2 SYDVKM. The CDR3 consists of 16 residues. The CDR3 region is CASSFRRGRMNTEAFF. The CDR3 nucleotides read TGTGCCAGCAGTTTTCGACGGGGGAGAATGAACACTGAAGCTTTCTTT.

This clone was counted once. The rearrangement uses TRBV18 and TRBJ1-5; D possibly corresponds to TRBD1 (6 bases). CDR3 length: 14 residues. CDR1 is KGHSH, CDR2 LQKENI, per germline. The V end lost 4 bases, the J end lost 3 bases, and 10 bases lay between the germline ends. The CDR3 bases are TGTGCCAGCTCACAAGGACAGAACAATCAGCCCCAGCATTTT. Amino acid sequence: CASSQGQNNQPQHF.

The chain carries TRBV5-4 and TRBJ2-2, with 7 bases fitting TRBD1. The J segment lost 8 bases and the V segment lost 5 bases, leaving 9 bases of the junction unmatched. The germline V gene has CDR1 SGHNT and CDR2 YYREEE (reference sequence). The length of the CDR3 is 14 residues. The DNA for the CDR3 is TGTGCCAGCAGGGGGGACAGATCATCGGGGGAGCTGTTTTTT. Translation gives CASRGDRSSGELFF.

V and J are TRBV15 and TRBJ2-4, with D unresolved. Germline lookup yields CDR1 LNHNV and CDR2 YYDKDF (reference sequence). Trimming left V 0 bases short and J 9 bases short, with 12 bases between. The length of the CDR3 is 14 residues. The CDR3 DNA reads as TGTGCCACCAGCAGAGATATCAGCGCAAGCATTCAGTACTTC. It specifies CATSRDISASIQYF.

The chain joins TRBV5-1 to TRBJ1-2; TRBD1 might be the D (6 bases). V was shortened by 0 bases and J by 0 bases, with 15 bases between the two germline ends. Germline assignment: CDR1 SGHRS and CDR2 YFSETQ. The CDR3 length is 17 residues. CDR3 DNA: TGCGCCAGCAGCTTGGTGGGGGGGCGCGAGTCTAACTATGGCTACACCTTC. This codes for CASSLVGGRESNYGYTF.

The chain employs TRBV7-3 and TRBJ1-1; 11 nucleotides agree with TRBD1. From germline, CDR1 is SGHTA and CDR2 FQGTGA. CDR3 length: 16 amino acids. Trimming at V came to 5 bases and at J to 4 bases, leaving 9 bases not matched to a gene. This chain's CDR3 is CASSRTGQGGFTEAFF. The CDR3 region has the DNA TGTGCCAGCAGCCGTACGGGACAGGGGGGTTTCACTGAAGCTTTCTTT.

The rearrangement links TRBV6-5 to TRBJ1-1; D might be TRBD1 (6 bases). The CDR3 covers 14 residues. V lost 2 bases and J lost 1, with 8 bases in between. Per germline, CDR1 MNHEY and CDR2 SVGAGI. The CDR3 protein is CASSYTRGNTEAFF. CDR3 sequence (DNA): TGTGCCAGCAGTTACACCAGGGGGAACACTGAAGCTTTCTTT.

This clone was found once. The chain is built from TRBV5-6 and TRBJ1-2; TRBD1 might be the D (5 bases). The V end lost 0 bases, the J end lost 2 bases, and 17 bases lay between the germline ends. The CDR3 spans 17 residues. Germline CDR1 SGHDT, CDR2 YYEEEE. CDR3 coding DNA: TGTGCCAGCAGCTTGGGCAGTCCGGGGGGGAAAAACTATGGCTACACCTTC. Its translation is CASSLGSPGGKNYGYTF.

The rearrangement uses TRBV3-1 (or the pseudogene TRBV3-2) and TRBJ1-3, with 7 bases that match TRBD1. Germline CDR1 reads LGHDT; CDR2 reads YNNKEL (reference sequence). The CDR3 loop spans 16 amino acids. V lost 0 bases to trimming and J lost 0 bases; unmatched junction nucleotides: 2. The CDR3 spells CASSQEGTVSGNTIYF. CDR3 in DNA: TGTGCCAGCAGCCAAGAAGGGACAGTCTCTGGAAACACCATATATTTT.

The V gene is TRBV7-2, the J gene TRBJ2-7, with D possibly being TRBD2 (5 bases). Trimming cost V 3 bases and J 0 bases, with 12 bases left between them. The CDR3 runs to 15 residues. The V gene's germline CDR1 is SGHTA and CDR2 FQGNSA. CDR3 sequence: CASSLRTSSSYEQYF. The DNA of the CDR3 is TGTGCCAGCAGCTTGCGGACTTCTAGCTCCTACGAGCAGTACTTC.